The TCR beta chain described here comes from a study of control samples from healthy donors and cancer patients. Between the trimmed V and J ends, which lost 0 bases and 2 bases, there was a span of 14 bases. The CDR3 is 17 amino acids. The germline V gene encodes CDR1 ENHRY and CDR2 SYGVKD. Assay used: immunoSEQ multiplex PCR; TCRdb lists only in-frame clones, some missing. The profile shows about 71,000 clones, roughly 86% of them singletons. The sample consisted of PBMCs. The chain couples TRBV10-3 to TRBJ1-5; D unresolved. This receptor was obtained from a man in his sixties with lung cancer. CDR3 protein: CAISESAVVLGNQPQHF. CDR3 nucleotide sequence: TGTGCCATCAGTGAGTCGGCAGTCGTACTCGGCAATCAGCCCCAGCATTTT.